The 17 T cell receptor beta chains below all came from one sample that was sequenced in a study of cytomegalovirus exposure and HLA in healthy donors. The PCR employed 60 Vbeta primers together with 13 Jbeta primers. The assay was immunoSEQ multiplex PCR, and TCRdb's table has in-frame clones only and misses some. The sample has about 160,000 clones, approximately 70% seen once. Material: PBMCs. These receptors came from a man in his forties in good health and CMV-seropositive.

The chain recombines TRBV9 with TRBJ2-3; no reliable D call. There are 13 residues in the CDR3. The germline V gene has CDR1 SGDLS and CDR2 YYNGEE. Trimming left V 4 bases short and J 5 bases short, with 11 bases between. CDR3 protein: CASSTRLKDTQYF. The CDR3 bases are TGTGCCAGCAGCACACGACTTAAAGATACGCAGTATTTT.

V is TRBV30 and J is TRBJ1-2, with D perhaps TRBD1 (6 bases). Trimming stripped 3 bases from V and 8 bases from J, with 22 bases between. Germline lookup yields CDR1 GTSNPN and CDR2 SVGIG (reference sequence). This CDR3 is 15 amino acids long. The CDR3 sequence: CAWRGVGGPSSGYTF. CDR3 sequence (DNA): TGTGCCTGGAGGGGGGTCGGGGGGCCCTCTTCCGGCTACACCTTC. The variable domain in full, completed from reference TRBV30 and TRBJ1-2, reads SQTIHQWPATLVQPVGSPLSLECTVEGTSNPNLYWYRQAAGRGLQLLFYSVGIGQISSEVPQNLSASRPQDRQFILSSKKLLLSDSGFYLCAWRGVGGPSSGYTFGSGTRLTVV.

This rearrangement joins TRBV7-3 to TRBJ2-2; 10 bases are a match to TRBD1. CDR3 size: 15 residues. Germline CDR1 is SGHTA and CDR2 is FQGTGA. V lost 5 bases to trimming and J lost 8 bases; unmatched junction nucleotides: 8. The CDR3, as DNA: TGTGCCAGCAGCCCCGGGACAGGGGTCAGGGGGGAGCTGTTTTTT. Translating gives CASSPGTGVRGELFF.

V gene TRBV5-6 combines with J gene TRBJ2-7; D gene uncertain. CDR1 and CDR2 (germline): SGHDT, YYEEEE. V shed 4 bases and J shed 3 bases, with 20 bases lying between them. CDR3 size: 16 residues. The CDR3 loop is CASSPPVARGRYEQYF. The DNA of the CDR3 is TGTGCCAGCAGCCCTCCGGTGGCTCGAGGCCGCTACGAGCAGTACTTC.

This clone was detected only a few times. The rearrangement uses TRBV7-3 and TRBJ1-2; 9 nucleotides match TRBD1. V lost 4 bases, J lost 6 bases, and 3 bases stayed unmatched. This CDR3 contains 13 residues. Germline V CDR1 and CDR2: SGHTA, FQGTGA. CDR3 nucleotides: TGTGCCAGCAGCTCAGACAGGGGGAATGGCTACACCTTC. Its protein is CASSSDRGNGYTF. Filled out from reference TRBV7-3 and TRBJ1-2, the complete variable domain reads GAGVSQTPSNKVTEKGKYVELRCDPISGHTALYWYRQSLGQGPEFLIYFQGTGAADDSGLPNDRFFAVRPEGSVSTLKIQRTERGDSAVYLCASSSDRGNGYTFGSGTRLTVV.

This rearrangement joins TRBV7-9 to TRBJ1-5, with D perhaps matching TRBD1 (6 bases). Germline assignment: CDR1 SEHNR and CDR2 FQNEAQ (reference sequence). The V end lost 4 bases, the J end lost 6 bases, and 7 bases lay between the germline ends. This CDR3 comprises 12 residues. The CDR3 nucleotides are TGTGCCAGCAGCTCGACAGGTCAGCCCCAGCATTTT. Its protein is CASSSTGQPQHF.

The V gene is TRBV4-3, the J gene TRBJ2-7; TRBD1 agrees at 8 bases. The ends lost 0 bases at V and 6 bases at J; junction bases unmatched: 10. Germline V gene sequence: CDR1 LGHNA, CDR2 YSLEER. This CDR3 comprises 16 residues. As DNA, the CDR3 is TGCGCCAGCAGCCAAGACATTACCGGGACAGGTCCCGAGCAGTACTTC. It specifies CASSQDITGTGPEQYF.

This clone was detected only once. J is TRBJ1-5 and V is TRBV19; 7 positions match TRBD1. Per germline, CDR1 LNHDA and CDR2 SQIVND (reference sequence). With 4 bases clipped from V and 6 bases from J, the junction kept 6 bases outside the gene matches. The CDR3 has 14 amino acids. The CDR3 loop reads CASSKTGPTQPQHF. As DNA, the CDR3 is TGTGCCAGTAGTAAGACAGGGCCTACTCAGCCCCAGCATTTT. The entire variable domain, with the rest obtained from reference TRBV19 and TRBJ1-5, is as follows: DGGITQSPKYLFRKEGQNVTLSCEQNLNHDAMYWYRQDPGQGLRLIYYSQIVNDFQKGDIAEGYSVSREKKESFPLTVTSAQKNPTAFYLCASSKTGPTQPQHFGDGTRLSIL.

The chain joins TRBV19 to TRBJ2-2; 8 bases match TRBD2. With 10 bases clipped from V and 5 bases from J, the junction kept 12 bases outside the gene matches. In germline, CDR1 is LNHDA, CDR2 SQIVND (reference sequence). CDR3 size: 15 residues. The DNA for the CDR3 is TGTGCCATTTCCCCCGGGGGGGGCCCGACCGGGGAGCTGTTTTTT. Its protein product is CAISPGGGPTGELFF.

The CDR3 protein is CASTEADEKLFF. The CDR3 bases are TGTGCCAGTACCGAGGCAGATGAAAAACTGTTTTTT. V gene TRBV19 combines with J gene TRBJ1-4; no definite D call. This CDR3 spans 12 amino acids. Trimming removed 7 bases at V and 6 bases at J, with 9 bases between. Germline assignment: CDR1 LNHDA and CDR2 SQIVND (reference sequence).

The chain is built from TRBV5-8 and TRBJ1-1, with D perhaps matching TRBD1 (6 bases). The CDR3 runs 14 residues. Germline V gene sequence: CDR1 SGHTS, CDR2 YDEGEE. The germline V and J ends were trimmed by 4 bases and 10 bases, with 20 bases remaining between them. CDR3 protein: CASSPVHRVSGAFF. CDR3 nucleotides: TGTGCCAGCAGCCCCGTACACAGGGTTTCTGGAGCTTTCTTT.

This chain joins TRBV11-2 and TRBJ2-3; 8 nucleotides line up with TRBD1. V lost 0 bases and J lost 6; bases outside the gene matches: 8. The germline CDR1 and CDR2 sequences are SGHAT and FQNNGV. The CDR3 has 16 residues. CDR3 nucleotide sequence: TGTGCCAGCAGCTTAGACGGGCAGGGGGCAAGGGATACGCAGTATTTT. Protein product: CASSLDGQGARDTQYF.

V and J are TRBV6-6 and TRBJ2-7, with a weak D call TRBD1 (5 bases). The CDR3 has 14 residues. V lost 0 bases and J lost 3, with 9 bases in between. Per the germline V gene, CDR1 is MNHNY and CDR2 is SVGAGI (reference sequence). As DNA, the CDR3 is TGTGCCAGCAGTTACTCGAAGGGGAACTACGAGCAGTACTTC. It translates to CASSYSKGNYEQYF.

The gene calls are TRBV27 and TRBJ2-2; D may be TRBD2 (6 bases). Germline CDR1 is MNHEY and CDR2 is SMNVEV (reference sequence). The ends were cut back, 8 bases at V and 0 bases at J, with 16 bases in the middle. There are 16 residues in the CDR3. DNA for the CDR3: TGTGCCAGCCAGCGGTTGGCGGGAACGAACACCGGGGAGCTGTTTTTT. Its translation: CASQRLAGTNTGELFF.

This clone has just a few counts. The V gene is TRBV7-6, the J gene TRBJ1-4, with a possible D match to TRBD1 (5 bases). V lost 10 bases to trimming and J lost 1 base, with 16 bases between them. CDR1 and CDR2 from the germline V gene are SGHVS and FNYEAQ. The CDR3 consists of 15 residues. The CDR3 here is CATRDLRGTNEKLFF. DNA for the CDR3: TGTGCCACCCGGGACTTACGAGGAACTAATGAAAAACTGTTTTTT. Using reference TRBV7-6 and TRBJ1-4 for the parts outside the CDR3, the full variable domain is GAGVSQSPRYKVTKRGQDVALRCDPISGHVSLYWYRQALGQGPEFLTYFNYEAQQDKSGLPNDRFSAERPEGSISTLTIQRTEQRDSAMYRCATRDLRGTNEKLFFGSGTQLSVL.

The V gene is TRBV15, the J gene TRBJ2-3, with D hard to call. The germline CDR1 and CDR2 sequences are LNHNV and YYDKDF (reference sequence). CDR3 length equals 13 residues. V lost 3 bases and J lost 0, with 4 bases in between. For the CDR3, the DNA is TGTGCCACCAGCAGTCTAAGCACAGATACGCAGTATTTT. It codes for CATSSLSTDTQYF.

The V and J genes are TRBV7-3 and TRBJ2-5; D is possibly TRBD2 (5 bases). CDR3 length: 15 amino acids. Germline lookup yields CDR1 SGHTA and CDR2 FQGTGA. The V end was cut by 0 bases, the J end by 3 bases, with 11 bases between. CDR3 region: CASSLTGVGKETQYF. DNA for the CDR3: TGTGCCAGCAGCTTAACCGGGGTTGGAAAAGAGACCCAGTACTTC.